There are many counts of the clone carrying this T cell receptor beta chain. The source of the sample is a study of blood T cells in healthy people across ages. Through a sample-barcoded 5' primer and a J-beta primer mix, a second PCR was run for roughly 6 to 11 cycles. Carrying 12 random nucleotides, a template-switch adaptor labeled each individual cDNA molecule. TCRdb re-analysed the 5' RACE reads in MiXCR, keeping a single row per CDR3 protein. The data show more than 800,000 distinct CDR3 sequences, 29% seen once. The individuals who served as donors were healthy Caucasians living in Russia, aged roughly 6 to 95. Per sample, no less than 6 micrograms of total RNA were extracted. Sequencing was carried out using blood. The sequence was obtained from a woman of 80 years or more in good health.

The CDR3 DNA is TGCAGCGTTCGGAACACTGAAGCTTTCTTT. Translated: CSVRNTEAFF. The chain carries TRBV29-1 and TRBJ1-1; no reliable D call. The V end lost 5 bases, the J end lost 1 base, and 2 bases lay between the germline ends. Germline CDR1 reads SQVTM; CDR2 reads ANQGSEA. The CDR3 runs 10 residues.